These 29 T cell receptor beta chains share one sample of origin, sequenced in a study of Graves' ophthalmopathy and Graves' hyperthyroidism. From RNA, the CDR3 regions of TCR beta chains were amplified and sequenced. Following a first-round RT-PCR that used HTBI primers, a second-round multiplex PCR was carried out. TCRdb analysed the multiplex PCR reads with MiXCR anew, one entry per CDR3 protein. The data contain a few hundred thousand distinct CDR3 sequences, approximately 18% of them seen just once; the ten biggest clones take up roughly 2.4%. The sequenced sample was peripheral blood. These receptors originate from an adult woman with stable Graves' hyperthyroidism.

With respect to this clonotype: With a much larger clone just one base away, this may be a read error. This chain uses TRBV29-1 with TRBJ2-7; TRBD2 aligns across 11 bases. This CDR3 contains 14 residues. The germline V gene has CDR1 SQVTM and CDR2 ANQGSEA. CDR3: CSVGVAGGPPEQCF. CDR3 bases: TGCAGCGTTGGGGTAGCGGGAGGGCCGCCGGAGCAGTGCTTC.

This clonotype was seen repeatedly, ten times or more. This rearrangement joins TRBV28 to TRBJ1-2; TRBD1 aligns across 12 bases. The ends lost 2 bases at V and 6 bases at J; junction bases unmatched: 4. The germline CDR1 and CDR2 sequences are MDHEN and SYDVKM. The CDR3 sequence is 15 residues long. Here the CDR3 reads CASSLGDRGRHGYTF. The CDR3, as DNA: TGTGCCAGCAGTTTAGGGGACAGGGGGCGGCATGGCTACACCTTC.

This clonotype was seen a handful of times. V and J are TRBV27 and TRBJ1-6, with unresolved D. Germline lookup yields CDR1 MNHEY and CDR2 SMNVEV (reference sequence). The CDR3 is made up of 18 amino acids. V lost 1 base to trimming and J lost 9 bases, with 22 bases between them. The CDR3 loop is CASSLFSEAGWLGSPLHF. The DNA for the CDR3 is TGTGCCAGCAGTTTATTCTCGGAGGCGGGGTGGCTCGGTTCACCCCTCCACTTT.

This clonotype was counted at least ten times. The chain recombines TRBV12-3 or TRBV12-4 with TRBJ2-7; perhaps TRBD2 as D (6 bases). This CDR3 is built from 16 residues. V lost 4 bases and J 3 bases, leaving 19 bases between the germline ends. The CDR3 reads CASSSWAQGLSYEQYF. CDR3 DNA sequence: TGTGCCAGCAGTTCTTGGGCTCAGGGACTGAGCTACGAGCAGTACTTC.

This clonotype was seen many times. The chain combines TRBV29-1 with TRBJ1-1, with 9 bases matching TRBD1. Germline values: CDR1 SQVTM, CDR2 ANQGSEA. The CDR3 runs 13 residues. J was trimmed by 2 bases and V by 6 bases; bases with no gene match: 4. The CDR3 spells CSVRTGENTEAFF. The CDR3 DNA sequence: TGCAGCGTCCGGACAGGGGAAAACACTGAAGCTTTCTTT.

V and J are TRBV30 and TRBJ1-1; D call uncertain. This CDR3 region has 14 residues. With 0 bases removed from V and 1 base from J, the gap between germline ends came to 9 bases. Germline V CDR1 and CDR2: GTSNPN, SVGIG (reference sequence). CDR3 DNA: TGTGCCTGGAGTGTCTGGTTGGGGAACACTGAAGCTTTCTTT. This sequence encodes CAWSVWLGNTEAFF.

This clonotype was detected many times. J is TRBJ2-7 and V is TRBV29-1, with 11 bases lining up with TRBD2. The V and J ends lost 4 bases and 3 bases, in that order; junction bases with no gene match: 5. Germline lookup yields CDR1 SQVTM and CDR2 ANQGSEA. The CDR3 has 14 residues. This chain's CDR3 is CSVGGTSGLYEQYF. CDR3 in DNA: TGCAGCGTTGGGGGGACTAGCGGACTCTACGAGCAGTACTTC.

The chain links TRBV25-1 to TRBJ2-7, with unresolved D. Trimming shortened V by 4 bases and J by 7 bases, and 8 bases separated the two germline ends. There are 11 residues in the CDR3. The germline gives CDR1 MGHDK, CDR2 SYGVNS. DNA of the CDR3: TGTGCCAGCAGTGCGGATTTGGAGCAGTACTTC. As protein: CASSADLEQYF.

The rearrangement joins TRBV5-1 to TRBJ1-1; 10 nucleotides agree with TRBD1. V was pared by 4 bases and J by 6 bases, with 6 bases of the junction left unmatched. The CDR3 runs 14 residues. In germline, CDR1 is SGHRS, CDR2 YFSETQ. This CDR3 reads CASSDRDRGPEAFF. The DNA of the CDR3 is TGCGCCAGCAGCGACCGGGACAGGGGCCCTGAAGCTTTCTTT.

About this clonotype: This may arise from a read error, as a much more abundant clone is one base away. This rearrangement joins TRBV27 to TRBJ2-2, with D possibly called TRBD1 or TRBD2 (5 bases each). This CDR3 is built from 13 residues. Germline V lookup: CDR1 MNHEY, CDR2 SMNVEV (reference sequence). DNA of the CDR3: TGTGCCAGCAGTTACAAACAGGTCGGGGAGCTGTGTTTT. Translated, it gives CASSYKQVGELCF.

The CDR3 loop reads CASSQERGQGVANTGELFF. DNA of the CDR3: TGCGCCAGCAGCCAAGAACGGGGACAGGGGGTCGCGAACACCGGGGAGCTGTTTTTT. The J gene is TRBJ2-2, the V gene TRBV4-1; 11 bases are a match to TRBD1. The ends lost 0 bases at V and 0 bases at J; junction bases unmatched: 6. Germline V gene lookup returns CDR1 MGHRA and CDR2 YSYEKL. This CDR3 is 19 amino acids long.

This clonotype was detected ten times or more. The V gene is TRBV30, the J gene TRBJ2-2, with a possible D match to TRBD1 (8 bases). Germline assignment: CDR1 GTSNPN and CDR2 SVGIG (reference sequence). V gave up 4 bases and J gave up 5 bases, with 17 bases separating them. The CDR3 is 15 amino acids. The CDR3 DNA reads TGTGCCTGGAACCGGGACAGGACTAGGACCGGGGAGCTGTTTTTT. Its protein product is CAWNRDRTRTGELFF.

This clonotype was seen more than once but under ten times. CDR3 residues: CASSADRRTETQYF. CDR3 sequence (DNA): TGCGCCAGCAGCGCCGACAGGAGGACGGAGACCCAGTACTTC. The rearrangement uses TRBV5-1 and TRBJ2-5; D perhaps matches TRBD1 (6 bases). The CDR3 contains 14 residues. V was pared by 4 bases and J by 5 bases, with 15 bases between. In germline, CDR1 is SGHRS, CDR2 YFSETQ.

This clonotype appeared many times. A much bigger clone sits one base away, suggesting this may be a read error. V is TRBV28 and J is TRBJ1-2; D call uncertain. The CDR3 length is 13 residues. V gave up 1 base and J gave up 2 bases, with 5 bases separating them. Germline V gene data show CDR1 as MDHEN and CDR2 as SYDVKM. The CDR3 spells CASSLSQNYGYTF. CDR3 bases: TGTGCCAGCAGTTTATCACAGAACTATGGCTACACCTTC.

The table lists this clonotype with many counts. The V and J genes are TRBV7-8 and TRBJ2-7; D is perhaps TRBD1 (6 bases). Between the trimmed V and J ends, which lost 4 bases and 3 bases, there was a span of 16 bases. The CDR3 has 15 amino acids. Germline loops: CDR1 SGHVS, CDR2 FQNEAQ. The CDR3 region has the DNA TGTGCCAGCAGCTATGTACAGGGCAGTAACTACGAGCAGTACTTC. Its protein is CASSYVQGSNYEQYF.

This clonotype was counted ten times or more. This chain uses TRBV20-1 with TRBJ1-2; no definite D call. This CDR3 region has 14 residues. In germline, CDR1 is DFQATT, CDR2 SNEGSKA (reference sequence). V lost 3 bases and J lost 7, with 18 bases in between. This chain's CDR3 is CSARDEASLSGYTF. The DNA for the CDR3 is TGCAGTGCTAGGGACGAAGCGTCACTCTCTGGCTACACCTTC.

This clonotype was detected many times. The chain recombines TRBV4-2 with TRBJ2-7; TRBD1 matches 8 bases. V shed 7 bases, J shed 5 bases, and the junction held 7 bases outside the gene matches. Looked up from germline, CDR1 is LGHNA and CDR2 is YNFKEQ. The CDR3 length is 13 residues. The CDR3: CASKGTGENEQYF. The CDR3 DNA is TGTGCCAGCAAGGGGACAGGTGAAAACGAGCAGTACTTC.

This clonotype was detected ten times or more. The rearrangement joins TRBV5-1 to TRBJ2-7; 8 nucleotides match TRBD1. Germline CDR1 SGHRS, CDR2 YFSETQ. The CDR3 runs to 14 residues. With 0 bases clipped from V and 5 bases from J, the junction kept 4 bases outside the gene matches. DNA of the CDR3: TGCGCCAGCAGCTTGGTGACAGGGGCCGACGAGCAGTACTTC. Translated: CASSLVTGADEQYF. Combining the CDR3 with reference TRBV5-1 and TRBJ2-7 gives the whole variable domain KAGVTQTPRYLIKTRGQQVTLSCSPISGHRSVSWYQQTPGQGLQFLFEYFSETQRNKGNFPGRFSGRQFSNSRSEMNVSTLELGDSALYLCASSLVTGADEQYFGPGTRLTVT.

Ten or more counts support this clonotype. The V and J genes are TRBV12-3 or TRBV12-4 and TRBJ1-6; no clear D. The CDR3 totals 13 residues. V was clipped by 4 bases and J by 7 bases, with 8 bases between them. The DNA of the CDR3 is TGTGCCAGCAGTTCCCTTCAAAATTCACCCCTCCACTTT. It is translated as CASSSLQNSPLHF.

This clonotype occurred many times. V and J are TRBV6-1 and TRBJ2-4, with TRBD1 matching 7 bases. Looked up from germline, CDR1 is MNHNS and CDR2 is SASEGT. There are 13 residues in the CDR3. Unmatched junction bases numbered 9, after V lost 8 bases and J lost 8 bases. CDR3 nucleotides: TGTGCCAGCGACCCCCGACAGGGTTACATTCAGTACTTC. Protein sequence: CASDPRQGYIQYF.

There are many counts of this clonotype. This chain uses TRBV6-4 with TRBJ1-5, with D perhaps TRBD1 (6 bases). The CDR3 sequence is 17 residues long. CDR1 is MRHNA, CDR2 SNTAGT, per germline. Trimming removed 7 bases at V and 0 bases at J, with 19 bases between. The CDR3 protein is CASKREGGEGSNQPQHF. CDR3 DNA: TGTGCCAGCAAAAGGGAGGGGGGCGAAGGTAGCAATCAGCCCCAGCATTTT.

V and J are TRBV4-1 and TRBJ2-2, with a tentative D call TRBD2 (5 bases). Trimming removed 4 bases from V and 5 bases from J, with 11 bases in between. CDR3 length: 14 amino acids. Germline values: CDR1 MGHRA, CDR2 YSYEKL. The CDR3 loop reads CASSPGLITGELFF. In DNA form, the CDR3 reads TGCGCCAGCAGCCCCGGACTGATAACCGGGGAGCTGTTTTTT.

This clonotype was detected ten times or more. The V and J genes are TRBV29-1 and TRBJ1-2; the D gene is possibly TRBD1 (5 bases). Per germline, CDR1 SQVTM and CDR2 ANQGSEA. CDR3 length equals 13 residues. The ends were cut back, 4 bases at V and 6 bases at J, with 15 bases in the middle. Written as DNA, the CDR3 is TGCAGCGTTGTCAACCAGGGTGGGGATGGCTACACCTTC. This codes for CSVVNQGGDGYTF.

This clonotype occurred many times. The chain is built from TRBV6-1 and TRBJ2-4, with D uncertain. The germline gives CDR1 MNHNS, CDR2 SASEGT. The V end was cut by 2 bases, the J end by 0 bases, with 5 bases between. The CDR3 sequence is 14 residues long. The CDR3 DNA follows: TGTGCCAGCAGTGAATGGCTAGCCAAAAACATTCAGTACTTC. Translation: CASSEWLAKNIQYF.

This clonotype occurred many times. This chain joins TRBV27 and TRBJ2-7; possible D gene TRBD1, 5 bases. The CDR3 sequence is 16 residues long. Germline V gene lookup returns CDR1 MNHEY and CDR2 SMNVEV (reference sequence). V lost 3 bases, J lost 3 bases, and 18 bases lay in between. CDR3 DNA sequence: TGTGCCAGCAGTTTTAGTGGCAGGGTAGACTTCTACGAGCAGTACTTC. This codes for CASSFSGRVDFYEQYF.

Ten or more counts support this clonotype. V gene TRBV7-2 combines with J gene TRBJ2-7; D perhaps matches TRBD2 (5 bases). Trimming shortened V by 5 bases and J by 0 bases, and 14 bases separated the two germline ends. The CDR3 is made up of 15 amino acids. Germline V CDR1 and CDR2: SGHTA, FQGNSA. The CDR3: CASSLTTRSSYEQYF. The CDR3 nucleotides read TGTGCCAGCAGCCTGACTACCAGAAGCTCCTACGAGCAGTACTTC.

DNA of the CDR3: TGTGCCAGCAGATCGGGCGGGCCTATGTACGAGCAGTACTTC. This encodes CASRSGGPMYEQYF. The V gene is TRBV28, the J gene TRBJ2-7; TRBD2 might be the D (5 bases). Germline V gene sequence: CDR1 MDHEN, CDR2 SYDVKM. The CDR3 has 14 residues. The V end lost 6 bases, the J end lost 4 bases, and 16 bases lay between the germline ends.

This clonotype turned up a few times. V and J are TRBV7-8 and TRBJ2-5; tentative D call: TRBD2 (5 bases). Germline V gene lookup returns CDR1 SGHVS and CDR2 FQNEAQ. Deletions cut 6 bases from V and 5 bases from J, with 10 bases between. This CDR3 spans 12 amino acids. CDR3: CASRVGEETQYF. In DNA, the CDR3 is TGTGCCAGCAGGGTCGGGGAGGAGACCCAGTACTTC.

This clonotype was counted many times. This chain connects TRBV18 to TRBJ1-1, with 7 bases lining up with TRBD1. Germline V lookup: CDR1 KGHSH, CDR2 LQKENI. V dropped 1 base and J dropped 1; count of bases not matched to a gene: 9. This CDR3 has 17 residues. The CDR3 bases are TGTGCCAGCTCACCACTTCGGGGACAGAATTCGAACACTGAAGCTTTCTTT. Protein sequence: CASSPLRGQNSNTEAFF. Full variable domain (remainder filled in from reference TRBV18 and TRBJ1-1): NAGVMQNPRHLVRRRGQEARLRCSPMKGHSHVYWYRQLPEEGLKFMVYLQKENIIDESGMPKERFSAEFPKEGPSILRIQQVVRGDSAAYFCASSPLRGQNSNTEAFFGQGTRLTVV.